A single sample gave rise to the 20 T cell receptor beta chains below, sequenced in a study of blood T cells in healthy people across ages (dated by TCRdb to between 2015 and 2017). Libraries were constructed by 5' RACE. The instrument was an Illumina HiSeq 2500. A second PCR of roughly 7 to 11 cycles was performed with a sample-barcoded 5' primer and a J-beta primer mix. TCRdb reprocessed the public reads (quality trimming at Q25 with fastp, clone calling with MiXCR) and kept in-frame beta chains. Rows with a matching CDR3 protein are joined into one entry that keeps the most common DNA and genes. Present in this sample are about 1,400,000 distinct CDR3 sequences, 59% of which were seen just once. The top ten clones comprise 6.7% of the sample. The sample consisted of blood. Receptors originate from a young man in good health.

This chain links TRBV28 with TRBJ2-1, with D tentatively TRBD2 (5 bases). V was shortened by 3 bases and J by 9 bases, with 6 bases between the two germline ends. The CDR3 consists of 11 residues. Germline lookup yields CDR1 MDHEN and CDR2 SYDVKM. CDR3 in amino acids: CASSFEGEQFF. The CDR3 region has the DNA TGTGCCAGCAGTTTCGAGGGTGAGCAGTTCTTC. Full variable domain (remainder filled in from reference TRBV28 and TRBJ2-1): DVKVTQSSRYLVKRTGEKVFLECVQDMDHENMFWYRQDPGLGLRLIYFSYDVKMKEKGDIPEGYSVSREKKERFSLILESASTNQTSMYLCASSFEGEQFFGPGTRLTVL.

The sample holds one count of this clonotype. This rearrangement joins TRBV7-9 to TRBJ1-5; D may be TRBD1 (6 bases). The CDR3 contains 15 residues. V was clipped by 4 bases and J by 5 bases, with 15 bases between them. Looked up from germline, CDR1 is SEHNR and CDR2 is FQNEAQ (reference sequence). The CDR3 DNA follows: TGTGCCAGCAGCTCAGAGGGGGAATCCGATCAGCCCCAGCATTTT. It is translated as CASSSEGESDQPQHF. Variable domain in full (rest from reference TRBV7-9 and TRBJ1-5): DTGVSQNPRHKITKRGQNVTFRCDPISEHNRLYWYRQTLGQGPEFLTYFQNEAQLEKSRLLSDRFSAERPKGSFSTLEIQRTEQGDSAMYLCASSSEGESDQPQHFGDGTRLSIL.

J is TRBJ1-2 and V is TRBV9, with 7 bases fitting TRBD1. After removal of 3 bases from V and 0 bases from J, the junction contained 11 bases not matched to a gene. The germline gives CDR1 SGDLS, CDR2 YYNGEE. CDR3 size: 17 residues. The CDR3 nucleotides read TGTGCCAGCAGCGCCTCCAGGACAGGCGAAGCTAACTATGGCTACACCTTC. Amino acids: CASSASRTGEANYGYTF.

The chain has TRBV11-2 and TRBJ2-5, with 9 bases matching TRBD1. CDR1 and CDR2 (germline): SGHAT, FQNNGV. The V gene end was trimmed by 6 bases and the J gene end by 5 bases; junction bases not matched to a gene: 13. CDR3 length: 16 amino acids. The CDR3 bases are TGTGCCAGCAGATTTAGTTTTACAGGGGGCCAGGAGACCCAGTACTTC. This gives the protein CASRFSFTGGQETQYF.

This clonotype was seen at least ten times. The CDR3 nucleotides read TGCGCCAGCAGCCAAGATTCCTTCTACGAGCAGTACTTC. Amino acid sequence: CASSQDSFYEQYF. The chain joins TRBV4-3 to TRBJ2-7; D gene unclear. Germline V gene data show CDR1 as LGHNA and CDR2 as YSLEER. CDR3 size: 13 residues. Trimming pared 0 bases from V and 3 bases from J, leaving 6 bases between.

The J gene is TRBJ2-3, the V gene TRBV19; D is undetermined. Germline CDR1 LNHDA, CDR2 SQIVND (reference sequence). This CDR3 comprises 16 residues. The V gene lost 1 base and the J gene lost 0 bases, with 11 bases spanning the gap. CDR3 bases: TGTGCCAGTAGTATAGCCCTATATGCTAGCACAGATACGCAGTATTTT. It encodes CASSIALYASTDTQYF.

The V gene is TRBV7-9, the J gene TRBJ2-7; TRBD1 is a possible D gene (5 bases). The V end lost 1 base, the J end lost 5 bases, and 15 bases lay between the germline ends. The CDR3 is 15 residues long. Germline assignment: CDR1 SEHNR and CDR2 FQNEAQ (reference sequence). The CDR3 sequence is CASSLVQSGIHEQYF. As DNA, the CDR3 is TGTGCCAGCAGCTTAGTTCAATCAGGGATCCACGAGCAGTACTTC.

Details on this clonotype: The junction shows a germline mismatch at one end, possibly a read error. The chain combines TRBV4-1 with TRBJ2-7; 7 nucleotides line up with TRBD1. The germline CDR1 and CDR2 sequences are MGHRA and YSYEKL. The CDR3 has 13 residues. The CDR3 region has the DNA TGCGCCTGCAGTCTGGACAGGACCTACGAGCAGTACTTC. Encoded protein: CACSLDRTYEQYF.

V is TRBV20-1 and J is TRBJ2-1; 8 bases map to TRBD2. Unmatched junction bases numbered 14, after V lost 0 bases and J lost 4 bases. From germline, CDR1 is DFQATT and CDR2 SNEGSKA (reference sequence). This CDR3 comprises 18 residues. CDR3 nucleotide sequence: TGCAGTGCTAGAGAGGCTAATAGCGGGGCATTGGAGTACAATGAGCAGTTCTTC. Translation gives CSAREANSGALEYNEQFF.

In this sample, this clonotype turned up once. A clone one base away is much larger, so this may be a read error. This chain uses TRBV29-1 with TRBJ2-1, with D possibly TRBD1 on 5 matching bases. Judging by the DNA end, TRBJ2-7 fits better; the J call may be wrong. The length of the CDR3 is 14 residues. Germline V CDR1 and CDR2: SQVTM, ANQGSEA. This chain's CDR3 is CSVPTARSYNEQYF. In nucleotides, the CDR3 is TGCAGCGTTCCGACAGCCCGCTCCTACAATGAGCAGTACTTC.

The V call is TRBV19, the J call TRBJ2-1, with 10 bases identical to TRBD2. Losses at the gene ends were 3 bases for V and 5 bases for J; bases not matched to a gene: 4. Germline CDR1 reads LNHDA; CDR2 reads SQIVND (reference sequence). The CDR3 has 15 residues. DNA for the CDR3: TGTGCCAGTAGTATCCCCGGACTAGCGGACAATGAGCAGTTCTTC. It translates to CASSIPGLADNEQFF. Using reference TRBV19 and TRBJ2-1 for the parts outside the CDR3, the full variable domain is DGGITQSPKYLFRKEGQNVTLSCEQNLNHDAMYWYRQDPGQGLRLIYYSQIVNDFQKGDIAEGYSVSREKKESFPLTVTSAQKNPTAFYLCASSIPGLADNEQFFGPGTRLTVL.

In its sample, this clonotype was seen a few times. The gene calls are TRBV4-1 and TRBJ2-5; D gene ambiguous. CDR1 and CDR2 (germline): MGHRA, YSYEKL. Between the trimmed V and J ends, which lost 2 bases and 0 bases, there was a span of 10 bases. The CDR3 has 15 residues. The CDR3 DNA is TGCGCCAGCAGCCAATTTGCTGGGAACCAAGAGACCCAGTACTTC. Amino acid sequence: CASSQFAGNQETQYF.

This clonotype was recorded once. One end of the junction varies from germline; a read error may be responsible. The gene calls are TRBV25-1 and TRBJ2-3, with a weak D call TRBD1 (6 bases). Germline V gene data show CDR1 as MGHDK and CDR2 as SYGVNS. The CDR3 is 14 residues long. The CDR3 nucleotides are TGTGCCAGCAGTGAACGACAGGCGCCAGATACGCGGTATTTT. The encoded protein is CASSERQAPDTRYF.

In its sample, this clonotype was seen once. The V and J genes are TRBV6-9 and TRBJ2-1; a weak D match, TRBD2 (6 bases). Trimming took 4 bases from V and 4 from J, leaving 14 bases between them. In germline, CDR1 is MNHGY, CDR2 SVAAGI. The CDR3 is 15 amino acids. CDR3 sequence reads: CASSSGLSTYNEQFF. CDR3 coding DNA: TGTGCCAGCAGTTCCGGACTATCTACGTACAATGAGCAGTTCTTC.

This clonotype was recorded at least ten times. This chain links TRBV5-1 with TRBJ1-4, with D possibly being TRBD1 (5 bases). Trimming shortened V by 1 base and J by 8 bases, and 15 bases separated the two germline ends. This CDR3 has 15 residues. Germline V gene sequence: CDR1 SGHRS, CDR2 YFSETQ. The CDR3 DNA is TGCGCCAGCAGCTTGACGGTGGGGGACTCCGAAAAACTGTTTTTT. This sequence encodes CASSLTVGDSEKLFF. Supplemented by reference TRBV5-1 and TRBJ1-4, the full variable domain reads KAGVTQTPRYLIKTRGQQVTLSCSPISGHRSVSWYQQTPGQGLQFLFEYFSETQRNKGNFPGRFSGRQFSNSRSEMNVSTLELGDSALYLCASSLTVGDSEKLFFGSGTQLSVL.

V and J are TRBV6-5 and TRBJ2-7, with 8 bases fitting TRBD1. Germline CDR1 reads MNHEY; CDR2 reads SVGAGI. The V and J ends lost 7 bases and 4 bases, in that order; junction bases with no gene match: 9. This CDR3 has 14 residues. The CDR3 here is CASNGETGEYEQYF. CDR3 DNA: TGTGCCAGCAACGGAGAGACAGGGGAATACGAGCAGTACTTC.

This chain uses TRBV2 with TRBJ1-1; 8 bases align to TRBD1. The junction had 5 bases not matched to a gene; V was cut back by 6 bases and J by 8 bases. CDR3 length: 12 amino acids. Germline V gene sequence: CDR1 SNHLY, CDR2 FYNNEI. The CDR3 is CASRAGGPEAFF. In DNA form, the CDR3 reads TGTGCCAGCAGAGCAGGGGGCCCGGAAGCTTTCTTT.

This sequence joins TRBV27 and TRBJ2-7, with TRBD1 matching 9 bases. The CDR3 sequence is 15 residues long. CDR1 is MNHEY and CDR2 is SMNVEV in the germline V gene (reference sequence). V was clipped by 3 bases and J by 2 bases; unmatched bases: 5. The chain's CDR3 is CASSLEGTGTYEQYF. The CDR3 DNA is TGTGCCAGCAGTTTGGAGGGGACAGGGACCTACGAGCAGTACTTC.

This clonotype was observed a few times. This chain uses TRBV28 with TRBJ1-6; D remains ambiguous. There are 12 residues in the CDR3. Germline lookup yields CDR1 MDHEN and CDR2 SYDVKM. The V gene lost 5 bases and the J gene lost 10 bases, with 9 bases spanning the gap. CDR3 residues: CASSLQTSPLHF. In nucleotides, the CDR3 is TGTGCCAGCAGTCTCCAAACGTCACCCCTCCACTTT.

V is TRBV15 and J is TRBJ2-1, with TRBD2 matching over 8 bases. This CDR3 is 13 amino acids long. The germline V gene encodes CDR1 LNHNV and CDR2 YYDKDF (reference sequence). V lost 6 bases, J lost 4 bases, and 2 bases stayed unmatched. CDR3 sequence reads: CATRAGVYNEQFF. CDR3 nucleotides: TGTGCCACCAGAGCGGGAGTATACAATGAGCAGTTCTTC.